A selection of T cell receptor beta chains follows, all from one sample in a study of T cell repertoires in cytomegalovirus infection. MiXCR was run by TCRdb on the reads, yielding one entry per CDR3 protein. Counted here are roughly 500,000 distinct CDR3 sequences, about 15% occurring once; the ten biggest clones make up roughly 25%. The sequencing sample was made of CD8+ T cells from PBMCs. The receptors stem from a human donor in good health (CMV status not recorded). Some clones in this sample may be carry-over from other donors' samples. Both conserved end residues are part of each CDR3. The D gene is left open where the match is weak. Clone size is stated in some rows and not others, as once, few, many or a class when expanded.

j_call clone_size v_call d_call cdr3_aa cdr3_nt
TRBJ2-7 many TRBV7-9 TRBD2 CASSSGLAGGQYF TGTGCCAGCAGCTCGGGACTAGCCGGTGGGCAGTACTTC
TRBJ2-1 few TRBV7-3 TRBD2 CASSARGGVGNEQFF TGTGCCAGCAGCGCGCGGGGGGGGGTGGGGAATGAGCAGTTCTTC
TRBJ1-4 few TRBV28 - CASSFLPDESGEKLFF TGTGCCAGCAGTTTTCTCCCGGACGAGTCGGGAGAAAAACTGTTTTTT
TRBJ2-5 many TRBV12-3/TRBV12-4 - CASSLSGLQETQYF TGTGCCAGCAGTCTATCAGGGCTTCAAGAGACCCAGTACTTC
TRBJ1-1 - TRBV24-1 - CATSESRENTEAFF TGTGCCACCTCTGAGTCCAGGGAGAACACTGAAGCTTTCTTT
TRBJ2-7 few TRBV6-8 TRBD2 CARNTPLAGYEQYF TGTGCCAGGAATACGCCGCTAGCGGGGTACGAGCAGTACTTC
TRBJ1-3 many TRBV11-2 - CASSPWRARDTIYF TGTGCCAGCAGCCCCTGGAGGGCCCGGGACACCATATATTTT
TRBJ2-1 few TRBV6-1 TRBD2 CASSEGLAGGFWQFF TGTGCCAGCAGTGAAGGGCTAGCGGGAGGTTTTTGGCAGTTCTTC
TRBJ2-7 few TRBV29-1 TRBD2 CSVGRASGRAGYEQYF TGCAGCGTCGGACGGGCTAGCGGGAGAGCAGGATACGAGCAGTACTTC
TRBJ2-5 many TRBV7-3 TRBD2 CASSWTSGTMETQYF TGTGCCAGCAGCTGGACTAGCGGGACAATGGAGACCCAGTACTTC
TRBJ2-3 many TRBV6-5 TRBD2 CASSVGGLAGSTDTQYF TGTGCCAGCAGCGTTGGCGGACTAGCGGGAAGCACAGATACGCAGTATTTT
TRBJ2-1 many TRBV19 TRBD2 CASSRYEGGMDNEQFF TGTGCCAGTAGTAGATACGAGGGAGGGATGGATAATGAGCAGTTCTTC
TRBJ1-5 - TRBV6-6 TRBD1 CASSSFDRDSNQPQHF TGTGCCAGCAGTTCCTTCGACAGGGACAGCAATCAGCCCCAGCATTTT
TRBJ2-1 many TRBV7-9 - CASSPPANEQFF TGTGCCAGCAGCCCCCCAGCGAATGAGCAGTTCTTC
TRBJ1-2 - TRBV27 TRBD1 CASSRDRVGYGYTF TGTGCCAGCAGCCGGGACAGGGTGGGCTATGGCTACACCTTC
TRBJ1-2 few TRBV27 - CASSAIGGDYGYTF TGTGCCAGCAGTGCGATTGGGGGGGACTATGGCTACACCTTC
TRBJ1-3 few TRBV12-3/TRBV12-4 - CASSEPGQGNTIYF TGTGCCAGCAGTGAACCAGGCCAGGGAAACACCATATATTTT
TRBJ2-7 - TRBV20-1 TRBD2 CSARPVLAGAYEQYF TGCAGTGCTAGACCTGTACTAGCGGGAGCCTACGAGCAGTACTTC
TRBJ2-5 many TRBV7-8 - CASSLYGAGETQYF TGTGCCAGCAGCTTATATGGGGCCGGGGAGACCCAGTACTTC
TRBJ2-3 many TRBV14 TRBD1 CASSPRQGSADTQYF TGTGCCAGCAGCCCGCGACAGGGTAGCGCAGATACGCAGTATTTT
TRBJ2-7 many TRBV2 TRBD1 CATPGQGSYEQYF TGTGCCACCCCAGGACAGGGATCCTACGAGCAGTACTTC
TRBJ2-7 few TRBV27 TRBD1 CASSLYRGRGEQYF TGTGCCAGCAGTTTGTACAGGGGGCGAGGCGAGCAGTACTTC
TRBJ2-1 many TRBV14 TRBD2 CASSGTSGGAWNEQFF TGTGCCAGCAGCGGGACTAGCGGGGGGGCTTGGAATGAGCAGTTCTTC
TRBJ2-1 many TRBV5-6 - CASSLSPEYNEQFF TGTGCCAGCAGCCTGAGTCCAGAGTACAATGAGCAGTTCTTC
TRBJ2-1 many TRBV7-9 - CASSPVAGSYNEQFF TGTGCCAGCAGCCCGGTGGCGGGATCGTACAATGAGCAGTTCTTC
TRBJ2-7 - TRBV5-6 TRBD1 CASSYPGQGIYEQYF TGTGCCAGCAGCTATCCGGGACAGGGTATTTACGAGCAGTACTTC
TRBJ2-1 - TRBV5-4 TRBD2 CASSWPLGGTRSNEQFF TGTGCCAGCAGCTGGCCCCTTGGGGGGACTAGGTCCAATGAGCAGTTCTTC
TRBJ2-1 few TRBV6-5 - CASSWTVPPSYNEQFF TGTGCCAGCAGTTGGACAGTTCCCCCCTCCTACAATGAGCAGTTCTTC
TRBJ2-1 many TRBV12-3/TRBV12-4 TRBD2 CASSPGLGDEQFF TGTGCCAGCAGTCCGGGACTAGGGGATGAGCAGTTCTTC
TRBJ1-2 - TRBV4-1 TRBD1 CASSQPGTEHGYTF TGCGCCAGCAGCCAACCCGGGACAGAACATGGCTACACCTTC
TRBJ2-1 many TRBV5-1 TRBD2 CASSPSGLRGVYNEQFF TGCGCCAGCAGCCCCTCCGGGTTGCGGGGGGTATACAATGAGCAGTTCTTC
TRBJ2-7 many TRBV6-1 - CASSEALRKGYEQYF TGTGCCAGCAGTGAAGCGCTTCGAAAGGGCTACGAGCAGTACTTC
TRBJ2-2 - TRBV20-1 - CSARDPQGPNTGELFF TGCAGTGCTAGAGATCCGCAGGGGCCGAACACCGGGGAGCTGTTTTTT
TRBJ2-1 many TRBV2 - CASSDPRKVYNEQFF TGTGCCAGCAGTGATCCCCGCAAGGTCTACAATGAGCAGTTCTTC
TRBJ2-1 many TRBV6-5 - CASSYAGKDEQFF TGTGCCAGCAGTTACGCAGGGAAAGATGAGCAGTTCTTC
TRBJ1-2 many TRBV7-6 - CASSSRFREVDGYTF TGTGCCAGCAGCTCGCGCTTCCGGGAGGTTGATGGCTACACCTTC
TRBJ2-7 few TRBV18 TRBD2 CASVSGRMDEQYF TGTGCCAGCGTTAGCGGGAGGATGGACGAGCAGTACTTC
TRBJ2-2 many TRBV12-3/TRBV12-4 - CASSFGSRGTGELFF TGTGCCAGCAGTTTCGGGTCCAGAGGCACCGGGGAGCTGTTTTTT
TRBJ2-1 - TRBV6-4 - CASSDSVPLYDNEQFF TGTGCCAGCAGTGACTCGGTCCCCCTCTACGACAATGAGCAGTTCTTC
TRBJ2-7 - TRBV6-6 - CASSYSMGREREQYF TGTGCCAGCAGTTACTCGATGGGGAGAGAGCGAGAGCAGTACTTC
TRBJ2-5 many TRBV7-9 - CASDRGQETQYF TGTGCCAGCGATAGGGGGCAAGAGACCCAGTACTTC
TRBJ1-2 - TRBV27 TRBD1 CASSLYGQGDPDYGYTF TGTGCCAGCAGTTTATATGGACAGGGGGACCCGGACTATGGCTACACCTTC
TRBJ1-5 - TRBV4-1 TRBD1 CASSQDEGAYQPQHF TGCGCCAGCAGCCAAGACGAGGGGGCGTATCAGCCCCAGCATTTT
TRBJ2-7 many TRBV29-1 - CSVEGGEGYEQYF TGCAGCGTTGAAGGGGGCGAGGGTTACGAGCAGTACTTC
TRBJ2-7 - TRBV13 TRBD1 CASSPDRGASYEQYF TGTGCCAGCAGCCCCGACAGGGGAGCTAGTTACGAGCAGTACTTC
TRBJ2-7 many TRBV6-1 TRBD1 CASSEAGPGQAVYEQYF TGTGCCAGCAGTGAAGCAGGGCCGGGACAGGCGGTTTACGAGCAGTACTTC
TRBJ1-2 many TRBV7-2 TRBD1 CASSSRDRGWNYGYTF TGTGCCAGCAGCTCCCGGGACAGGGGATGGAACTATGGCTACACCTTC
TRBJ2-5 - TRBV9 - CASSVGHLGETQYF TGTGCCAGCAGCGTAGGACACCTGGGGGAGACCCAGTACTTC
TRBJ2-1 - TRBV3-1 - CASSYPGPPPPNEQFF TGTGCCAGCAGCTACCCGGGTCCCCCCCCCCCCAATGAGCAGTTCTTC
TRBJ2-4 many TRBV20-1 - CSARDTQIKNIQYF TGCAGTGCTAGAGATACACAGATCAAAAACATTCAGTACTTC
TRBJ2-7 few TRBV9 - CASSPFHKDEQYF TGTGCCAGCAGCCCCTTTCATAAGGACGAGCAGTACTTC
TRBJ2-3 many TRBV5-6 TRBD1 CASSLRTGAADTQYF TGTGCCAGCAGCTTACGGACAGGGGCTGCAGATACGCAGTATTTT
TRBJ2-7 - TRBV10-3 - CAISESAGSYEQYF TGTGCCATCAGTGAGTCGGCAGGGTCCTACGAGCAGTACTTC
TRBJ2-7 - TRBV29-1 - CSVQSHSYEQYF TGCAGCGTTCAGTCCCACTCCTACGAGCAGTACTTC
TRBJ2-1 many TRBV7-3 - CASSLTGLGFGGEQFF TGTGCCAGCAGCTTAACGGGCCTAGGGTTTGGGGGTGAGCAGTTCTTC
TRBJ1-2 few TRBV5-1 - CASSLEMVDYGYTF TGCGCCAGCAGCTTGGAGATGGTAGACTATGGCTACACCTTC
TRBJ2-2 few TRBV5-4 - CASSLQGPGELFF TGTGCCAGCAGCTTGCAGGGCCCCGGGGAGCTGTTTTTT
TRBJ2-6 few TRBV19 - CASSIIKNAGPGANVLTF TGTGCCAGTAGTATAATCAAGAATGCGGGGCCTGGGGCCAACGTCCTGACTTTC
TRBJ1-2 - TRBV14 TRBD1 CASSQTRTGMDYGYTF TGTGCCAGCAGCCAAACCCGGACAGGGATGGACTATGGCTACACCTTC
TRBJ2-2 - TRBV10-3 TRBD2 CAIGGREANTGELFF TGTGCCATCGGTGGGCGGGAGGCGAACACCGGGGAGCTGTTTTTT